Following are 25 T cell receptor beta chains from one sample sequenced in a study of blood T cell repertoires in COVID-19. The assay was immunoSEQ multiplex PCR, and TCRdb's table has in-frame clones only and misses some. The profile shows approximately 210,000 clones, 70% to 90% of them singletons. Sequencing input: peripheral blood. These receptors were taken from a human donor in a cohort sampled during active COVID-19.

The sample holds one count of this clone. This chain uses TRBV14 with TRBJ2-7; D possibly corresponds to TRBD2 (5 bases). Trimming shortened V by 5 bases and J by 3 bases, and 11 bases separated the two germline ends. The CDR3 spans 13 residues. From germline, CDR1 is SGHDN and CDR2 FVKESK. The CDR3 reads CASSSSGSYEQYF. In DNA, the CDR3 is TGTGCCAGCAGCTCCTCGGGGAGCTACGAGCAGTACTTC.

The chain recombines TRBV7-9 with TRBJ1-3, with 7 bases identical to TRBD1. V gave up 4 bases and J gave up 6 bases; unmatched junction bases: 9. The CDR3 runs 15 residues. The germline gives CDR1 SEHNR, CDR2 FQNEAQ (reference sequence). CDR3 coding DNA: TGTGCCAGCAGCTCCTCCGGGACAGATATAAACACCATATATTTT. Translated, it gives CASSSSGTDINTIYF.

J is TRBJ1-2 and V is TRBV10-1, with D perhaps matching TRBD1 (5 bases). The CDR3 runs 13 residues. With 5 bases removed from V and 4 bases from J, the gap between germline ends came to 11 bases. Germline CDR1 reads WNHNN; CDR2 reads SYGVQD (reference sequence). As DNA, the CDR3 is TGCGCCAGCAGTCCCGGGGGGTCCTATGGCTACACCTTC. Translation gives CASSPGGSYGYTF.

This clone was seen just once. This chain links TRBV5-4 with TRBJ2-1; 9 bases map to TRBD2. The CDR3 sequence is 16 residues long. Germline CDR1 and CDR2: SGHNT and YYREEE (reference sequence). With V trimmed by 1 base and J by 7 bases, 9 bases remained unmatched. CDR3 coding DNA: TGTGCCAGCAGCTTGATGGCGGGAGGGGTGAGGAATGAGCAGTTCTTC. Its protein product is CASSLMAGGVRNEQFF.

The chain joins TRBV19 to TRBJ1-2, with D possibly TRBD1 on 5 matching bases. Between the trimmed V and J ends, which lost 5 bases and 2 bases, there was a span of 12 bases. This CDR3 has 14 residues. The germline gives CDR1 LNHDA, CDR2 SQIVND (reference sequence). CDR3 DNA sequence: TGTGCCAGTAGTTTGCCAGGGAAGAACTATGGCTACACCTTC. Its translation is CASSLPGKNYGYTF.

This clone was seen only once. The gene calls are TRBV28 and TRBJ2-1; 9 bases are a match to TRBD2. The junction had 5 bases not matched to a gene; V was cut back by 8 bases and J by 0 bases. CDR3 size: 15 residues. Germline-derived CDR1 and CDR2 are MDHEN and SYDVKM. CDR3 DNA: TGTGCCAGCCGGCTAGCGGGACCCTCCTACAATGAGCAGTTCTTC. Translated, it gives CASRLAGPSYNEQFF.

The gene calls are TRBV21-1 and TRBJ2-7; the table assigns TRBD2, which was not confirmed against the DNA. TRBV21-1 is flagged as a pseudogene. The CDR3 is 19 amino acids. Here the CDR3 reads CASSNFVPGLAGGNYEQYF. The CDR3 nucleotides read TGTGCCAGCAGCAATTTCGTGCCGGGACTAGCGGGAGGGAACTACGAGCAGTACTTC.

This clone appeared once. The chain combines TRBV5-1 with TRBJ2-2; D might be TRBD1 (6 bases). The germline V and J ends were trimmed by 2 bases and 5 bases, with 13 bases remaining between them. CDR1 is SGHRS, CDR2 YFSETQ, per germline. This CDR3 has 15 residues. CDR3 protein: CASSLKQGPTGELFF. In nucleotides, the CDR3 is TGCGCCAGCAGCTTAAAACAGGGTCCAACCGGGGAGCTGTTTTTT.

This clone has a handful of counts. This chain's CDR3 is CASMLGREENIQYF. Here the CDR3 DNA reads TGCGCCAGCATGTTAGGCAGGGAGGAAAACATTCAGTACTTC. The chain carries TRBV5-1 and TRBJ2-4; D is perhaps TRBD2 (6 bases). V was pared by 6 bases and J by 5 bases, with 15 bases between. The CDR3 spans 14 residues. Germline loops: CDR1 SGHRS, CDR2 YFSETQ.

The chain recombines TRBV7-8 with TRBJ1-2; D is possibly TRBD1 (5 bases). Germline CDR1 reads SGHVS; CDR2 reads FQNEAQ. The CDR3 extends over 15 amino acids. Trimming took 5 bases from V and 4 from J, leaving 17 bases between them. The CDR3 DNA follows: TGTGCCAGCAGCATCTCCTCAACGACAGTCTATGGCTACACCTTC. It codes for CASSISSTTVYGYTF.

The rearrangement joins TRBV28 to TRBJ1-4; possible D gene TRBD1, 6 bases. V was clipped by 5 bases and J by 0 bases, with 19 bases between them. Germline CDR1 is MDHEN and CDR2 is SYDVKM. The CDR3 spans 18 residues. This chain's CDR3 is CASSGKRGQKTTNEKLFF. In nucleotides, the CDR3 is TGTGCCAGCAGTGGTAAACGCGGACAGAAAACAACTAATGAAAAACTGTTTTTT.

The V and J genes are TRBV3-1 (or the pseudogene TRBV3-2) and TRBJ2-1; 8 nucleotides line up with TRBD2. CDR3 size: 17 residues. The ends lost 0 bases at V and 5 bases at J; junction bases unmatched: 9. Germline-derived CDR1 and CDR2 are LGHDT and YNNKEL (reference sequence). CDR3 bases: TGTGCCAGCAGCCAAGAAGGTCGAGCGGGGGACAACAATGAGCAGTTCTTC. As protein: CASSQEGRAGDNNEQFF.

This clone has just a few counts. The DNA of the CDR3 is TGTGCCAGCAGTTACCCGGTGGGGGAGGATAGCAATCAGCCCCAGCATTTT. Its protein product is CASSYPVGEDSNQPQHF. V usage is TRBV6-2 or TRBV6-3 and J usage is TRBJ1-5; D possibly corresponds to TRBD1 (5 bases). The CDR3 loop spans 17 amino acids. CDR1 is MNHEY, CDR2 SVGEGT, per germline. V was cut by 2 bases and J by 0 bases, with 14 bases left in between.

This clone was seen once. This chain connects TRBV18 to TRBJ2-1; D remains ambiguous. The CDR3 sequence is 15 residues long. CDR1 KGHSH and CDR2 LQKENI come from the germline V gene. Deletions cut 0 bases from V and 1 base from J, with 7 bases between. The CDR3 bases are TGTGCCAGCTCACCACCTCTAAGTTCCTACAATGAGCAGTTCTTC. Translation gives CASSPPLSSYNEQFF.

This chain links TRBV7-2 with TRBJ2-3; 10 bases are shared with TRBD2. CDR3 length: 16 amino acids. The germline V gene has CDR1 SGHTA and CDR2 FQGNSA. The V and J ends lost 6 bases and 6 bases, in that order; junction bases with no gene match: 12. DNA for the CDR3: TGTGCCAGCAGTCCCACGGTAGCGGGGGGCCGGGATACGCAGTATTTT. Its protein product is CASSPTVAGGRDTQYF.

The chain couples TRBV2 to TRBJ2-7; 9 nucleotides line up with TRBD1. The CDR3 has 12 residues. Trimming took 7 bases from V and 5 from J; bases not matched to a gene: 3. CDR1 is SNHLY, CDR2 FYNNEI, per germline. CDR3: CASTGQGNEQYF. In nucleotides, the CDR3 is TGTGCCAGCACGGGACAGGGCAACGAGCAGTACTTC.

The V gene is TRBV5-1, the J gene TRBJ1-4; 7 positions match TRBD1. Looked up from germline, CDR1 is SGHRS and CDR2 is YFSETQ. V gave up 0 bases and J gave up 7 bases; unmatched junction bases: 9. This CDR3 region has 16 residues. The CDR3 sequence: CASSLGWGRGSEKLFF. For the CDR3, the DNA is TGCGCCAGCAGCTTGGGATGGGGCAGGGGGAGTGAAAAACTGTTTTTT.

The chain links TRBV24-1 to TRBJ2-1; 8 bases map to TRBD1. V was clipped by 5 bases and J by 4 bases; unmatched bases: 3. The CDR3 is 14 residues long. Per germline, CDR1 KGHDR and CDR2 SFDVKD. CDR3 bases: TGTGCCACCAGTGGGACAGGGAGTTACAATGAGCAGTTCTTC. It is translated as CATSGTGSYNEQFF.

There are a few counts of this clone. The chain recombines TRBV4-3 with TRBJ1-6; D gene unclear. CDR3 length: 16 residues. Germline V gene data show CDR1 as LGHNA and CDR2 as YSLEER. The V end lost 1 base, the J end lost 5 bases, and 12 bases lay between the germline ends. The CDR3 DNA sequence: TGCGCCAGCAGCCAAGTAGTCGACACGAATAATTCACCCCTCCACTTT. Protein sequence: CASSQVVDTNNSPLHF.

The chain recombines TRBV20-1 with TRBJ2-7; TRBD1 might be the D (5 bases). V was pared by 3 bases and J by 11 bases, with 17 bases between. Germline lookup yields CDR1 DFQATT and CDR2 SNEGSKA (reference sequence). The CDR3 consists of 12 residues. CDR3 protein: CSASPDSSVEYF. For the CDR3, the DNA is TGCAGTGCTAGTCCAGACAGTTCGGTTGAGTACTTC.

V and J are TRBV18 and TRBJ2-5; 9 bases are shared with TRBD1. The germline V gene has CDR1 KGHSH and CDR2 LQKENI. V shed 6 bases, J shed 4 bases, and the junction held 3 bases outside the gene matches. This CDR3 comprises 13 residues. CDR3 DNA sequence: TGTGCCAGCTCCTGGGGACAGGGAGAGACCCAGTACTTC. It encodes CASSWGQGETQYF.

The DNA for the CDR3 is TGCGCCAGCAGCTTGGCCCCAGCGGCCACCGGGGAGCTGTTTTTT. Translating gives CASSLAPAATGELFF. The chain employs TRBV5-1 and TRBJ2-2, with TRBD2 as a possible D gene (5 bases). Germline V CDR1 and CDR2: SGHRS, YFSETQ. Trimming took 0 bases from V and 4 from J, leaving 10 bases between them. The CDR3 runs to 15 residues.

The J gene is TRBJ1-3, the V gene TRBV19; D gene uncertain. The CDR3 sequence is 13 residues long. The V end lost 6 bases, the J end lost 0 bases, and 6 bases lay between the germline ends. CDR1 and CDR2 (germline): LNHDA, SQIVND (reference sequence). CDR3 region: CASRPSSGNTIYF. As DNA, the CDR3 is TGTGCCAGTAGACCCAGCTCTGGAAACACCATATATTTT.

V usage is TRBV5-1 and J usage is TRBJ2-1; a weak D match, TRBD2 (5 bases). The V end was cut by 1 base, the J end by 4 bases, with 6 bases between. This CDR3 region has 13 residues. Germline V gene lookup returns CDR1 SGHRS and CDR2 YFSETQ. The CDR3 protein is CASSLRDYNEQFF. CDR3 DNA sequence: TGCGCCAGCAGCTTGCGGGATTACAATGAGCAGTTCTTC. Looking up the rest from reference TRBV5-1 and TRBJ2-1 gives the full variable domain: KAGVTQTPRYLIKTRGQQVTLSCSPISGHRSVSWYQQTPGQGLQFLFEYFSETQRNKGNFPGRFSGRQFSNSRSEMNVSTLELGDSALYLCASSLRDYNEQFFGPGTRLTVL.

V is TRBV19 and J is TRBJ2-2; 11 bases are a match to TRBD2. CDR1 is LNHDA and CDR2 is SQIVND in the germline V gene (reference sequence). V was clipped by 9 bases and J by 1 base; unmatched bases: 7. This CDR3 comprises 16 residues. The CDR3 region is CASGGLAGGNTGELFF. As DNA, the CDR3 is TGTGCCAGCGGAGGGCTAGCGGGAGGGAACACCGGGGAGCTGTTTTTT.